The clone carrying this T cell receptor (beta chain) was counted between two and nine times. Its specificity is not known. They isolated at least 6 million PBMCs from each sample. With a J-beta primer mix and a sample-barcoded 5' primer, a second PCR ran about 7 to 12 cycles. Via MiXCR, TCRdb re-called the 5' RACE reads, giving one row per CDR3 protein. The sample has about 580,000 distinct CDR3 sequences; around 48% are singletons. This sample stems from a study of blood T cells in healthy people across ages. The length of the CDR3 is 13 residues. Trimming stripped 10 bases from V and 6 bases from J, with 16 bases between. Germline lookup yields CDR1 SNHLY and CDR2 FYNNEI. Study outcomes and limitations: A roughly linear fall in TCR beta diversity per million T cells was seen with increasing age.

The chain links TRBV2 to TRBJ2-1; D gene unclear. The sequencing sample was made of blood. This TCR derives from a man of 80 years or more in good health. Here the CDR3 reads CATKPEKRNEQFF. CDR3 DNA sequence: TGTGCCACCAAACCGGAGAAGCGCAATGAGCAGTTCTTC.